This TCR beta chain was found in a study of blood T cell repertoires in COVID-19. Whole-study context: PBMCs, B-cell-depleted T cells, or T cells were the source of the cDNA or gDNA that made up the material.

Per the original data handling: Amplification from reference gene primers served as the basis for estimated nucleated cell counts. The table came from immunoSEQ multiplex PCR; TCRdb's copy has only in-frame clones and leaves some out. The DNA was the basis for D and trimming; V, J and clone size are from that table. The sample holds 200,000 or so clones, around 80% seen once. J lost 4 bases, V lost 1 base, and 9 bases had no gene match. The CDR3 is made up of 17 amino acids. Looked up from germline, CDR1 is SNHLY and CDR2 is FYNNEI. What was sequenced was peripheral blood. The TCR was taken from a man in his forties or fifties who had recovered from COVID-19. The rearrangement uses TRBV2 and TRBJ2-3; 9 bases fit TRBD2. CDR3 sequence: CASSEGAWRGGPDTQYF. The CDR3 nucleotides are TGTGCCAGCAGTGAAGGGGCTTGGCGGGGGGGCCCAGATACGCAGTATTTT. Drawing the rest from reference TRBV2 and TRBJ2-3, the complete variable domain is EPEVTQTPSHQVTQMGQEVILRCVPISNHLYFYWYRQILGQKVEFLVSFYNNEISEKSEIFDDQFSVERPDGSNFTLKIRSTKLEDSAMYFCASSEGAWRGGPDTQYFGPGTRLTVL.